This is a list of T cell receptor beta chains from one sample in a study of OX40 agonist ivuxolimab in advanced cancers. Method: immunoSEQ multiplex PCR; TCRdb's copy keeps in-frame clones and lacks some. This sample yields roughly 70,000 clones, of which about four fifths are seen a single time; around 5% belongs to the top ten. Sequencing was performed on CD4+ or CD8+ T cells sorted from blood, taken in a trial of the OX40 agonist ivuxolimab. The source is an adult with an advanced solid tumor such as melanoma, head and neck, liver or kidney cancer. The CDR3 runs from the conserved cysteine through the conserved F or W. The order of the fields is V gene, J gene, clone size, D gene, CDR3 length, CDR3 protein, CDR3 DNA. A D gene is named only where the DNA matches it firmly. Some rows mark clone size as missing; the rest say once, few, many or name a class of expanded clone.

>TRBV11-1|TRBJ2-7|-|-|15
CASSRGRDGAYEQYF
TGTGCCAGCAGCCGAGGCCGGGACGGCGCCTACGAGCAGTACTTC
>TRBV6-6|TRBJ2-1|-|TRBD2|13
CASSIGRGNEQFF
TGTGCCAGCAGTATCGGGCGGGGGAATGAGCAGTTCTTC
>TRBV28|TRBJ1-5|-|-|17
CASSLYRGLNSNQPQHF
TGTGCCAGCAGTTTGTACCGCGGACTAAATAGCAATCAGCCCCAGCATTTT
>TRBV21-1|TRBJ2-7|-|-|15
CASTTSLEGLGEQYF
TGTGCCAGCACTACCAGTCTGGAGGGACTCGGGGAGCAGTACTTC
>TRBV19|TRBJ2-6|-|-|14
CASKGFAGANVLTF
TGTGCCAGTAAGGGGTTCGCGGGGGCCAACGTCCTGACTTTC
>TRBV28|TRBJ2-5|once|TRBD1|13
CATRQGMLETQYF
TGTGCCACACGACAGGGCATGTTGGAGACCCAGTACTTC
>TRBV16|TRBJ2-5|-|TRBD1|13
CASSGQGRETQYF
TGTGCCAGCAGTGGACAGGGCAGAGAGACCCAGTACTTC
>TRBV6-1|TRBJ1-1|-|-|11
CASSEGVGAFF
TGTGCCAGCAGTGAAGGTGTGGGAGCTTTCTTT
>TRBV5-8|TRBJ1-3|-|-|13
CASRIVSGNTIYF
TGTGCCAGCAGAATCGTCTCTGGAAACACCATATATTTT
>TRBV20-1|TRBJ1-5|-|-|11
CSGGRGKPQHF
TGCAGTGGGGGAAGGGGGAAGCCCCAGCATTTT
>TRBV4-3|TRBJ2-2|few|TRBD1|15
CASSQDRVDTGELFF
TGCGCCAGCAGCCAGGACAGGGTCGACACCGGGGAGCTGTTTTTT
>TRBV6-1|TRBJ1-1|-|-|12
CASSLEGNEAFF
TGTGCCAGCAGCCTTGAGGGTAATGAAGCTTTCTTT
>TRBV28|TRBJ1-1|-|-|14
CASSSPRTAAEAFF
TGTGCCAGCAGTAGTCCTCGGACAGCCGCGGAAGCTTTCTTT
>TRBV21-1|TRBJ2-7|-|-|18
CASSKSSKAGGRKGEQYF
TGTGCCAGCAGCAAGAGCTCGAAGGCGGGGGGGCGAAAGGGAGAGCAGTACTTC
>TRBV5-1|TRBJ2-5|-|TRBD1|16
CASSLGSTGGQETQYF
TGCGCCAGCAGCTTGGGGTCTACAGGGGGACAAGAGACCCAGTACTTC
>TRBV7-8|TRBJ2-6|-|TRBD1|18
CASSWRTGSFSGANVLTF
TGTGCCAGCAGCTGGAGGACAGGGAGTTTCTCTGGGGCCAACGTCCTGACTTTC
>TRBV10-3|TRBJ2-1|-|-|15
CAIGRQVSSYNEQFF
TGTGCCATCGGCCGACAGGTGAGCTCCTACAATGAGCAGTTCTTC
>TRBV2|TRBJ2-7|-|-|14
CATTAWQSSYEQYF
TGTGCCACCACAGCCTGGCAGAGCTCCTACGAGCAGTACTTC
>TRBV5-4|TRBJ1-2|-|TRBD1|13
CASSPDRGSGYTF
TGTGCCAGCAGTCCCGACAGGGGGAGTGGCTACACCTTC
>TRBV7-2|TRBJ2-1|-|-|14
CASSPPGGGNEQFF
TGTGCCAGCAGCCCGCCGGGTGGGGGGAATGAGCAGTTCTTC
>TRBV7-2|TRBJ2-5|few|-|15
CASSFVSDLQETQYF
TGTGCCAGCAGCTTCGTATCGGACCTACAAGAGACCCAGTACTTC
>TRBV7-9|TRBJ2-1|once|-|16
CASSLELGARGHEQFF
TGTGCCAGCAGCTTAGAATTGGGGGCTCGGGGACATGAGCAGTTCTTC
>TRBV6-5|TRBJ2-3|-|-|15
CASSSLQYSTDTQYF
TGTGCCAGCAGTTCCCTCCAGTATAGCACAGATACGCAGTATTTT
>TRBV28|TRBJ1-3|-|-|14
CASSPQGSGNTIYF
TGTGCCAGCAGCCCACAGGGCTCTGGAAACACCATATATTTT
>TRBV27|TRBJ1-1|-|-|15
CASSKGLQGRTEAFF
TGTGCCAGCTCAAAGGGACTCCAAGGGCGGACTGAAGCTTTCTTT
>TRBV19|TRBJ2-2|-|-|12
CASTHNTGELFF
TGTGCCAGTACTCATAACACCGGGGAGCTGTTTTTT
>TRBV6-9|TRBJ2-1|few|-|13
CASRRRGNNEQFF
TGTGCCAGCAGGAGGAGAGGGAACAATGAGCAGTTCTTC
>TRBV7-2|TRBJ2-3|few|TRBD2|16
CASSTQSGGTADTQYF
TGTGCCAGCAGCACGCAAAGCGGGGGGACCGCAGATACGCAGTATTTT
>TRBV9|TRBJ2-1|-|TRBD1|15
CASSPTGVDYNEQFF
TGTGCCAGCAGCCCCACAGGGGTCGATTACAATGAGCAGTTCTTC
>TRBV5-1|TRBJ2-3|-|TRBD2|16
CASSLSSGSPSDTQYF
TGCGCCAGCAGCTTGTCTAGCGGGAGTCCTTCAGATACGCAGTATTTT
>TRBV5-5|TRBJ2-3|-|-|16
CASSFSLSVLTDTQYF
TGTGCCAGCAGCTTTAGTCTTTCAGTGTTAACAGATACGCAGTATTTT
>TRBV27|TRBJ2-7|-|-|10
CASGRREQYF
TGTGCCAGCGGACGGCGAGAGCAGTACTTC
>TRBV28|TRBJ1-5|-|-|14
CASSFTGSNQPQHF
TGTGCCAGCAGTTTCACAGGAAGCAATCAGCCCCAGCATTTT
>TRBV28|TRBJ2-5|-|-|11
CASRWMETQYF
TGTGCCAGCAGGTGGATGGAGACCCAGTACTTC
>TRBV4-2|TRBJ2-1|-|-|16
CASSQEYLSPYNEQFF
TGTGCCAGCAGCCAAGAGTACCTCAGCCCCTACAATGAGCAGTTCTTC
>TRBV10-3|TRBJ1-2|-|-|13
CAIKGEVLYGYTF
TGTGCCATCAAGGGAGAGGTCCTCTATGGCTACACCTTC
>TRBV6-6|TRBJ2-7|-|-|11
CASGSVYEQYF
TGTGCCAGCGGGAGTGTCTACGAGCAGTACTTC
>TRBV27|TRBJ2-7|-|-|15
CASSLGGGGPYEQYF
TGTGCCAGCAGTTTGGGTGGCGGGGGCCCGTACGAGCAGTACTTC
>TRBV5-1|TRBJ2-5|-|TRBD1|14
CASSSRDRGGTQYF
TGCGCCAGCAGCTCCCGAGACAGGGGAGGGACCCAGTACTTC
>TRBV29-1|TRBJ2-3|-|-|15
CSVEDPEGGTDTQYF
TGCAGCGTTGAAGATCCCGAGGGGGGGACAGATACGCAGTATTTT
>TRBV5-4|TRBJ1-2|many|TRBD1|15
CASSLDRGLSVGYTF
TGTGCCAGCAGCTTGGACAGGGGGCTGAGTGTTGGCTACACCTTC
>TRBV18|TRBJ1-1|-|-|14
CASSLPWGLTEAFF
TGTGCCAGCTCACTCCCCTGGGGGCTCACTGAAGCTTTCTTT
>TRBV15|TRBJ2-3|-|-|15
CATSSHWGPTDTQYF
TGTGCCACCAGCAGCCACTGGGGACCCACAGATACGCAGTATTTT
>TRBV6-5|TRBJ2-7|-|TRBD2|15
CASSRGLAGEGEQYF
TGTGCCAGCAGCAGGGGACTAGCGGGAGAAGGCGAGCAGTACTTC
>TRBV18|TRBJ1-1|-|-|13
CASSPSASREAFF
TGTGCCAGCTCACCATCGGCTTCGAGAGAAGCTTTCTTT
>TRBV28|TRBJ1-3|few|-|17
CASSFIQWRHSGNTIYF
TGTGCCAGCAGCTTCATTCAATGGCGGCACTCTGGAAACACCATATATTTT
>TRBV7-9|TRBJ1-3|few|-|13
CASRQGWGNTIYF
TGTGCCAGCAGACAGGGTTGGGGAAACACCATATATTTT
>TRBV27|TRBJ2-6|-|-|18
CASSKSSGPNSGANVLTF
TGTGCCAGCAGCAAATCATCCGGGCCCAACTCTGGGGCCAACGTCCTGACTTTC
>TRBV28|TRBJ1-4|-|-|13
CASKRGGNEKLFF
TGTGCCAGCAAAAGGGGCGGTAATGAAAAACTGTTTTTT
>TRBV28|TRBJ2-6|once|-|16
CASSPPSYSGANVLTF
TGTGCCAGCAGCCCTCCATCATACTCTGGGGCCAACGTCCTGACTTTC
>TRBV11-3|TRBJ1-2|-|TRBD1|15
CASSPTGGTNYGYTF
TGTGCCAGCAGCCCTACAGGGGGCACGAACTATGGCTACACCTTC
>TRBV28|TRBJ2-7|once|TRBD1|15
CASSFPDRGIYEQYF
TGTGCCAGCAGTTTTCCGGACAGGGGAATTTACGAGCAGTACTTC
>TRBV7-3|TRBJ2-3|-|-|14
CASSLSGGTDTQYF
TGTGCCAGCAGCTTATCCGGGGGAACAGATACGCAGTATTTT
>TRBV7-9|TRBJ1-4|few|-|15
CASSLGMSGVEKLFF
TGTGCCAGCAGCTTAGGTATGTCAGGGGTTGAAAAACTGTTTTTT
>TRBV6-1|TRBJ2-1|-|-|13
CASSQTLYNEQFF
TGTGCCAGCAGCCAGACCCTCTACAATGAGCAGTTCTTC
>TRBV5-4|TRBJ1-1|-|-|14
CASSRSQGNTEAFF
TGTGCCAGCAGCCGCTCCCAGGGAAACACTGAAGCTTTCTTT
>TRBV4-1|TRBJ2-7|-|-|18
CASSQLVRKGSSPVGRYF
TGCGCCAGCAGCCAACTTGTTAGGAAGGGGTCGAGTCCCGTGGGACGGTACTTC
>TRBV7-9|TRBJ2-7|-|-|17
CASGIGGWGHGFYEQYF
TGTGCCAGCGGGATAGGGGGATGGGGACACGGATTCTACGAGCAGTACTTC
>TRBV2|TRBJ1-2|-|TRBD1|13
CASREDRGQGYTF
TGTGCCAGCAGGGAAGACAGGGGGCAAGGCTACACCTTC